This TCR beta chain came from a study of human T cells and chemical hapten exposure. On the study more broadly: Skin of the upper inner arm, 2 cm by 2 cm, received 2% DPC for sensitization. Women made up most patients, who had alopecia areata, totalis or universalis. Study-wide results and caveats: Counts of expanded TCRs (at PT1) showed a positive correlation with patch test score.

The germline CDR1 and CDR2 sequences are MNHEY and SMNVEV (reference sequence). The CDR3 contains 18 residues. Trimming cost V 3 bases and J 5 bases; bases outside gene matches: 13. TCRdb analysed the RACE reads with MiXCR anew, one entry per CDR3 protein. The sample consists of roughly 200,000 distinct CDR3 sequences, under 25% of them appearing once. This clonotype showed up just once. The antigen is not known. Regarding time point: patch test 1, 2 weeks after DPC sensitization. Treatment: therapeutic diphenylcyclopropenone sensitization with weekly scalp DPC. Each patch-test visit's blood sample preceded patch application.

The material sequenced was whole blood, taken in connection with sensitization to the hapten diphenylcyclopropenone (DPC). The chain employs TRBV27 and TRBJ2-2; 9 nucleotides agree with TRBD2. The receptor comes from a woman in her fifties or sixties with alopecia areata. Some clones in this sample may be carry-over from other donors' samples. The DNA of the CDR3 is TGTGCCAGCAGTTTGAATAGGGATCTAACTAGCGGGACCGGGGAGCTGTTTTTT. It codes for CASSLNRDLTSGTGELFF.